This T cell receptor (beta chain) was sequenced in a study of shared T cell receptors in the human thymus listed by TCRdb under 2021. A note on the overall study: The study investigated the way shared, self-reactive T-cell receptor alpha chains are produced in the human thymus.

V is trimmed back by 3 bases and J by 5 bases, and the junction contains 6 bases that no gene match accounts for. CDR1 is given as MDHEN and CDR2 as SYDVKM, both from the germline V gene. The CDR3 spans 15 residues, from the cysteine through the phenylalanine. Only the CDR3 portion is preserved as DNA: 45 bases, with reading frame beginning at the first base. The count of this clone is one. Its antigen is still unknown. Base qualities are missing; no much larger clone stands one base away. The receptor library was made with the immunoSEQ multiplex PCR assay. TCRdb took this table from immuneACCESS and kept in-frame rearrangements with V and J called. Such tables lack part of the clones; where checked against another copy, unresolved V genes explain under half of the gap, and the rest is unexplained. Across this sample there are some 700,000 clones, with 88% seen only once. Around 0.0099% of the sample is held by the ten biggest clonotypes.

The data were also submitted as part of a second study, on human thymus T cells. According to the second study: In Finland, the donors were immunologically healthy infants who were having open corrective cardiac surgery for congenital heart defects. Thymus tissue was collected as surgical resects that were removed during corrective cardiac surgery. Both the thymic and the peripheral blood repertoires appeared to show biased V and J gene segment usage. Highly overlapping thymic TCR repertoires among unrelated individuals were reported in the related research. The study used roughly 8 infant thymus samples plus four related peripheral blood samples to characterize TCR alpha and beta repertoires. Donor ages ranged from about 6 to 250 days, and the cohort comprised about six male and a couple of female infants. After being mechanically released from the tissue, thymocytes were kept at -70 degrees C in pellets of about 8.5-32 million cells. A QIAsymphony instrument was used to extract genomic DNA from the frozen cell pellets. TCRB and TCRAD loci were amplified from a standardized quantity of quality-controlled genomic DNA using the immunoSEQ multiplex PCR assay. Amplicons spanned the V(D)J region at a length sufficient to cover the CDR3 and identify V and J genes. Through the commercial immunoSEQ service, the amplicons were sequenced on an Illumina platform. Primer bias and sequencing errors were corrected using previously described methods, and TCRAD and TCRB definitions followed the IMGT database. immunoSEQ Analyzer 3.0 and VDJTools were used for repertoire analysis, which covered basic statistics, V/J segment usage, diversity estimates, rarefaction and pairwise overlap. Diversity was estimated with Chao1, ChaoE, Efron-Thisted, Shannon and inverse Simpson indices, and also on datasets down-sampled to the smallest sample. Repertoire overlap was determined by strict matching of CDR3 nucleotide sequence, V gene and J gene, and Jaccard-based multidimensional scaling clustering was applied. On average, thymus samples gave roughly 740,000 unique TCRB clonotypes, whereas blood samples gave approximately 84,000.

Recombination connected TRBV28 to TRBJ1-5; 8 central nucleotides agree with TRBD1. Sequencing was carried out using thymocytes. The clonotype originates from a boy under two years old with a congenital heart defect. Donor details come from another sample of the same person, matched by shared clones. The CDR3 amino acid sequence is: CASSLQGAQDQPQHF. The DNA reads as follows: TGTGCCAGCAGTTTGCAGGGGGCGCAAGATCAGCCCCAGCATTTT.